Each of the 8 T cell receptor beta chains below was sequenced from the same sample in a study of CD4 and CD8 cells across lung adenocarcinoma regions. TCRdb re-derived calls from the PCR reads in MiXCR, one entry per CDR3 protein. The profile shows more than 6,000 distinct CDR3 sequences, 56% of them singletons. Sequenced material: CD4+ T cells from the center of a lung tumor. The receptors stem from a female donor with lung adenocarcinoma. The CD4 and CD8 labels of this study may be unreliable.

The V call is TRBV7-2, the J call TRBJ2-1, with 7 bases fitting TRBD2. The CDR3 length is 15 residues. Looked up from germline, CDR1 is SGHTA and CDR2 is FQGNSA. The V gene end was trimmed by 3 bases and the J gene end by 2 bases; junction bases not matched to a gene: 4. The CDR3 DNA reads TGTGCCAGCAGCTTTTCAGGGACTACCTACAATGAGCAGTTCTTC. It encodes CASSFSGTTYNEQFF. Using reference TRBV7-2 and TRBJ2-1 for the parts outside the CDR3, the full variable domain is GAGVSQSPSNKVTEKGKDVELRCDPISGHTALYWYRQSLGQGLEFLIYFQGNSAPDKSGLPSDRFSAERTGGSVSTLTIQRTQQEDSAVYLCASSFSGTTYNEQFFGPGTRLTVL.

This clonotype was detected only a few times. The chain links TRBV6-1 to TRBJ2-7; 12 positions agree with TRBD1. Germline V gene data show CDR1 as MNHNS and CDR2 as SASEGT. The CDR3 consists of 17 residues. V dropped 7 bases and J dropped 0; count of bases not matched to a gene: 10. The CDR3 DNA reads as TGTGCCAGCACTAAGGGACAGGGGGCGGTTTTCTCCTACGAGCAGTACTTC. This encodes CASTKGQGAVFSYEQYF.

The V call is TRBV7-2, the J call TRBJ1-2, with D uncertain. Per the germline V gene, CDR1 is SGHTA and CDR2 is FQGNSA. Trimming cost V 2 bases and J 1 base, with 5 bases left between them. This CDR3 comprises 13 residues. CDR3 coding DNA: TGTGCCAGCAGCTTATCCCTTAACTATGGCTACACCTTC. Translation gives CASSLSLNYGYTF.

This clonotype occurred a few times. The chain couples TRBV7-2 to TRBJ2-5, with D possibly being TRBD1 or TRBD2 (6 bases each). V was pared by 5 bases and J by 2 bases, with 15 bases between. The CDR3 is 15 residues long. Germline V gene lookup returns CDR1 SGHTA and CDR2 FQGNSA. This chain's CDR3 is CASSTGATIQETQYF. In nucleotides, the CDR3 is TGTGCCAGCAGCACGGGGGCTACTATACAAGAGACCCAGTACTTC.

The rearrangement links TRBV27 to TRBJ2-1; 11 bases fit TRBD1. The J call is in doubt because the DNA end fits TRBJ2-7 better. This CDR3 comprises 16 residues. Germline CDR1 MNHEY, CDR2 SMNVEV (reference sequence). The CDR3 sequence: CASSLPGQGGPNEQYF. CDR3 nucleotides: TGTGCCAGCAGTTTGCCGGGACAGGGGGGGCCCAACGAGCAGTACTTC.

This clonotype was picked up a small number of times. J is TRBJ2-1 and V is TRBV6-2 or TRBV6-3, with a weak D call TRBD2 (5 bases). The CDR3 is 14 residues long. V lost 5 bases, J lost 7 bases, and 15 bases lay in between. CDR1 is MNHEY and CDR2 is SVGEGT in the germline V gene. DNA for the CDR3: TGTGCCAGCAGTCTAAGGAGACTAAGAAATGAGCAGTTCTTC. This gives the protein CASSLRRLRNEQFF.

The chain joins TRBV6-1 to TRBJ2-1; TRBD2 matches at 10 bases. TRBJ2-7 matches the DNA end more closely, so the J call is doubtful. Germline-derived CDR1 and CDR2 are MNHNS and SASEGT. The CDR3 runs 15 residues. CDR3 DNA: TGTGCCAGCAGTGAGGGACTAGCGATTCTTCCGGAGCAGTACTTC. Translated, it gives CASSEGLAILPEQYF.

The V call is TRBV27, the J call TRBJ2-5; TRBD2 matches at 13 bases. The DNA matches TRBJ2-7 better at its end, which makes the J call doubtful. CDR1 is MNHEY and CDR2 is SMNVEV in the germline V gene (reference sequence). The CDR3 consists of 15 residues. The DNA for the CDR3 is TGTGCCAGCAGTTCGCGGACTAGCGGGAGTTACGAGCAGTACTTC. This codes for CASSSRTSGSYEQYF.